This T cell receptor (beta chain) was found in a study of Graves' ophthalmopathy and Graves' hyperthyroidism. RNA served as the template for amplifying TCR beta CDR3 regions. RT-PCR was first run with HTBI primers, then multiplex PCR in a second round. TCRdb analysed the multiplex PCR reads with MiXCR anew, one entry per CDR3 protein. Here the sample spans over 40,000 distinct CDR3 sequences, 50% being singletons. In germline, CDR1 is MGHDK, CDR2 SYGVNS. J was trimmed by 0 bases and V by 3 bases; bases with no gene match: 9. CDR3 length: 18 amino acids. The V call is TRBV25-1, the J call TRBJ2-7; TRBD2 aligns across 12 bases. The TCR originated in an adult man with Graves' ophthalmopathy. What was sequenced was peripheral blood. CDR3 nucleotide sequence: TGTGCCAGCAGTGACGGGACTAGCGGGTCGCGCAGCTCCTACGAGCAGTACTTC. It is translated as CASSDGTSGSRSSYEQYF.